The TCR beta chain described here comes from a study of T cells in pancreatic ductal adenocarcinoma. Findings and caveats of the study: Tumor samples had fewer productive templates and approximately 8-fold fewer unique clonotypes than blood. Tumors hold more CD45RO+ effector T cells, which may bias toward lower diversity. The resected pancreatic cancer cohort was biased toward the minority with early-stage disease. Mean clonality was about 0.11 in tumors and about 0.079 in blood, not significantly different.

Note on this clone: Its matching antigen is unknown.

The CDR3 runs 15 residues. Trimming took off 5 bases at V and 7 bases at J, with 18 bases between the two ends. Germline V CDR1 and CDR2: SEHNR, FQNEAQ (reference sequence). No neoadjuvant therapy was given to the selected pancreatic ductal adenocarcinoma patients before their surgery. Sequencing was performed with immunoSEQ multiplex PCR; in TCRdb, only in-frame clones are kept and a portion is missing. There are 4,500 or so clones in the sample; about 88% occur only once, and 5.9% lies in the top ten. The J gene is TRBJ2-1, the V gene TRBV7-9; D not certain. The sequencing sample was made of pancreatic tumor tissue. This receptor was identified in a human donor with pancreatic ductal adenocarcinoma. Here the CDR3 DNA reads TGTGCCAGCAGCCTAAAAGGGTCCTTGAGGAATGAGCAGTTCTTC. This codes for CASSLKGSLRNEQFF.